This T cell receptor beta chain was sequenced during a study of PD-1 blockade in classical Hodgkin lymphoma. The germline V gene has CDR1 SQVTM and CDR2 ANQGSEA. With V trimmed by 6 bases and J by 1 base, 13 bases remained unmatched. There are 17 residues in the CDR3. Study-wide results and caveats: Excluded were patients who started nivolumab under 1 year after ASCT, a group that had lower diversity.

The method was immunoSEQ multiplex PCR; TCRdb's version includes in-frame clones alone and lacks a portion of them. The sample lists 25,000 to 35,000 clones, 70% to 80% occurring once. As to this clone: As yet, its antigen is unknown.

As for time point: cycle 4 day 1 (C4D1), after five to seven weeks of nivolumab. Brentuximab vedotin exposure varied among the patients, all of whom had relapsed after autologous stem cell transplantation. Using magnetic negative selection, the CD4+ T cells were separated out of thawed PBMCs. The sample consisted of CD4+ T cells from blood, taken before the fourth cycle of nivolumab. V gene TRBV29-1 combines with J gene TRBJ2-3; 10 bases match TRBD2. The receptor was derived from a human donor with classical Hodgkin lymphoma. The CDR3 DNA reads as TGCAGCGTCCTAGGGAGCGGGGGGGAAAAGGGCACAGATACGCAGTATTTT. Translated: CSVLGSGGEKGTDTQYF.